The 23 T cell receptor beta chains below come from one sample, sequenced in a study of tumor-infiltrating lymphocytes in primary liver carcinoma. Researchers generated TCR beta cDNA from roughly 510 ng of total RNA, relying on a constant-region primer. Three rounds of nested multiplex PCR with slightly modified ARM-PCR produced TCR beta libraries. The first two PCR rounds used TRBV1-TRBV30 forward primers with a C-beta reverse primer, 10 to 11 cycles each. TCRdb used MiXCR to reprocess the multiplex PCR reads, holding one entry per CDR3 protein. Of 150,000 to 200,000 distinct CDR3 sequences in the sample, approximately 86% were seen once. The roughly 20-34 mg bulk tissue piece was not sorted before simultaneous RNA and DNA extraction. The source material was tumor tissue from primary liver carcinoma. The receptor source for this set is a man in his forties with primary liver carcinoma and hepatitis B virus infection.

Comment on this clonotype: Its ends do not fully match the called genes, so a read error is possible. J is TRBJ2-3 and V is TRBV10-2; 9 bases fit TRBD2. CDR1 is WSHSY and CDR2 is SAAADI in the germline V gene. This CDR3 contains 17 residues. The CDR3 DNA is TGCGCAAGCAGTGAGTTACAGGGACTAGCTAGCACAGATACACATTATTTT. It specifies CASSELQGLASTDTHYF.

This clonotype was seen more than once but under ten times. The junction differs from germline at one of its ends, possibly a read error. This rearrangement joins TRBV11-2 to TRBJ2-7; no clear D gene. The germline gives CDR1 SGHAT, CDR2 FQNNGV. This CDR3 is 12 amino acids long. The CDR3 protein is CASSPGGYGQYF. CDR3 DNA: TGTGCCAGCAGTCCCGGTGGCTACGGGCAGTATTTC. Complete variable domain (other parts from reference TRBV11-2 and TRBJ2-7): EAGVAQSPRYKIIEKRQSVAFWCNPISGHATLYWYQQILGQGPKLLIQFQNNGVVDDSQLPKDRFSAERLKGVDSTLKIQPAKLEDSAVYLCASSPGGYGQYFGPGTRLTVT.

Concerning this clonotype: At one end the junction does not follow the germline gene, possibly because of a read error. V is TRBV29-1 and J is TRBJ1-1; a possible D gene is TRBD1 (6 bases). CDR1 is SQVTM and CDR2 is ANQGSEA in the germline V gene. There are 15 residues in the CDR3. CDR3 amino acids: CSVGGGWGMNNEAFF. In DNA form, the CDR3 reads TGTAGCGTTGGAGGGGGGTGGGGTATGAACAATGAAGCTTTCTTT. Combining the CDR3 with reference TRBV29-1 and TRBJ1-1 gives the whole variable domain SAVISQKPSRDICQRGTSLTIQCQVDSQVTMMFWYRQQPGQSLTLIATANQGSEATYESGFVIDKFPISRPNLTFSTLTVSNMSPEDSSIYLCSVGGGWGMNNEAFFGQGTRLTVV.

This clonotype showed up just a few times. This may be a read error, as it is one base from a much larger clone. This chain uses TRBV5-1 with TRBJ2-3; 13 bases are a match to TRBD2. Germline CDR1 SGHRS, CDR2 YFSETQ. The CDR3 loop spans 16 amino acids. The CDR3 coding sequence is TGCGCCAGCAGCTCGGGACTAGCGGGAAATACAGATAAGCAGTATTTT. Translating gives CASSSGLAGNTDKQYF.

This clonotype was seen just once. Written as DNA, the CDR3 is TGTGCCAGCAGTTACGGGACAGGGAAGGGCCCCCAGCATTTT. Translating gives CASSYGTGKGPQHF. The V call is TRBV6-5, the J call TRBJ1-5, with 9 bases identical to TRBD1. CDR3 length: 14 amino acids. V lost 2 bases and J lost 10; bases outside the gene matches: 6. Germline CDR1 and CDR2: MNHEY and SVGAGI.

As to this clonotype: This CDR3 fails to terminate in the conserved phenylalanine or tryptophan, so it likely reflects a read error. The chain links TRBV6-6 to TRBJ2-2; 7 bases map to TRBD2. Germline CDR1 and CDR2: MNHNY and SVGAGI (reference sequence). Trimming took 11 bases from V and 4 from J; bases not matched to a gene: 19. There are 17 residues in the CDR3. The CDR3 DNA reads as TGTGCCGAGGGAGAAACTTACGCGACGGGGGGCACCGGGGAGCTGTTTCTT. It codes for CAEGETYATGGTGELFL.

This chain joins TRBV28 and TRBJ1-2; TRBD1 might be the D (5 bases). Per the germline V gene, CDR1 is MDHEN and CDR2 is SYDVKM. The CDR3 runs to 14 residues. V was clipped by 7 bases and J by 5 bases, with 17 bases between them. The chain's CDR3 is CASNRRGGPYGYTF. CDR3 bases: TGTGCCAGCAACCGGCGGGGCGGACCTTATGGCTACACCTTC.

Worth noting for this clonotype: One end of the junction does not line up with germline, which may come from a read error. The rearrangement links TRBV6-1 to TRBJ1-1; D is ambiguous. CDR1 and CDR2 from the germline V gene are MNHNS and SASEGT. The CDR3 loop spans 13 amino acids. CDR3 DNA: TGTGCCTGCAGTGACATTATGAAGACTGAAGCTTTCTTT. Its protein is CACSDIMKTEAFF.

A note on this clonotype: An end of the junction does not agree with germline; a read error may underlie this. The chain carries TRBV11-2 and TRBJ2-1; the match to TRBD2 covers 8 bases. The CDR3 length is 17 residues. CDR1 and CDR2 (germline): SGHAT, FQNNGV. CDR3 loop: CASSLHRGGRFYKEHFF. CDR3 coding DNA: TGTGCCAGCAGCTTACATAGGGGCGGGAGGTTCTACAAGGAGCATTTCTTC.

This rearrangement joins TRBV10-3 to TRBJ2-3, with 11 bases matching TRBD2. CDR1 is ENHRY, CDR2 SYGVKD, per germline. V was clipped by 10 bases and J by 8 bases; unmatched bases: 8. CDR3 length: 13 residues. The CDR3 DNA is TGTGCCACTGTACTAGCGGGAGCAGGTACGCAGTATTTT. It codes for CATVLAGAGTQYF.

Worth noting for this clonotype: The junction departs from germline at one end; a sequencing error may be responsible. The V gene is TRBV29-1, the J gene TRBJ1-2; D is unclear. Looked up from germline, CDR1 is SQVTM and CDR2 is ANQGSEA. CDR3 size: 14 residues. CDR3 bases: TGCGGCGTTGAAGAGGGCCGCAGCTCATACGGCTACGCCTTC. Protein product: CGVEEGRSSYGYAF. Full variable domain (missing parts from reference TRBV29-1 and TRBJ1-2): SAVISQKPSRDICQRGTSLTIQCQVDSQVTMMFWYRQQPGQSLTLIATANQGSEATYESGFVIDKFPISRPNLTFSTLTVSNMSPEDSSIYLCGVEEGRSSYGYAFGSGTRLTVV.

A word on this clonotype: The CDR3 end shows no conserved phenylalanine or tryptophan, and so a read error is likely. The DNA is omitted, as the CDR3 cannot be located on it reliably, and the CDR3 follows TCRdb's listing. This CDR3 reads CASSLRDMAHEQYL. The chain has TRBV6-2 or TRBV6-3 and TRBJ2-7; TRBD1, the table's D call, was not compared with the DNA. The CDR3 numbers 14 amino acids, ends counted. Germline values: CDR1 MNHEY, CDR2 SVGEGT.

The V call is TRBV4-2, the J call TRBJ2-7; no clear D gene. Germline loops: CDR1 LGHNA, CDR2 YNFKEQ. This CDR3 is built from 15 residues. Trimming pared 2 bases from V and 4 bases from J, leaving 15 bases between. CDR3 bases: TGTGCCAGCAGCCAAAGCACCGGGTCTCAATACGAGCAGTACTTC. Translation: CASSQSTGSQYEQYF.

As concerns this clonotype: The CDR3 end shows no conserved phenylalanine or tryptophan, and so a read error is likely. The V call is TRBV12-3 or TRBV12-4, the J call TRBJ2-1; TRBD2 matches 8 bases. V was pared by 7 bases and J by 6 bases, with 17 bases of the junction left unmatched. This CDR3 region has 17 residues. The CDR3 reads CASTKNTPGLVANEQFL. In DNA, the CDR3 is TGTGCCAGCACCAAAAACACCCCGGGACTAGTGGCCAATGAGCAGTTCCTC.

A few counts support this clonotype. This rearrangement joins TRBV28 to TRBJ2-1; a weak D match, TRBD2 (6 bases). Trimming left V 5 bases short and J 6 bases short, with 23 bases between. Germline CDR1 MDHEN, CDR2 SYDVKM. The CDR3 totals 17 residues. For the CDR3, the DNA is TGTGCCAGCAGTCAATGGGGCGAGGGGAGGATAGGCAATGAGCAGTTCTTC. Its translation: CASSQWGEGRIGNEQFF.

Note on this clonotype: Its ends do not fully match the called genes, so a read error is possible. The rearrangement links TRBV11-2 to TRBJ2-2, with D possibly TRBD2 on 6 matching bases. The CDR3 spans 15 residues. Germline CDR1 reads SGHAT; CDR2 reads FQNNGV. The chain's CDR3 is CANSHVRGRTRELFF. The CDR3 nucleotides are TGTGCCAACAGCCATGTCCGGGGGAGGACCAGGGAGCTGTTCTTT.

The rearrangement uses TRBV11-2 and TRBJ2-4, with D unresolved. In germline, CDR1 is SGHAT, CDR2 FQNNGV. The CDR3 length is 15 residues. Trimming took 7 bases from V and 3 from J, leaving 16 bases between them. CDR3 sequence: CASTISAAVKNIQYF. The DNA of the CDR3 is TGTGCCAGCACCATTTCGGCGGCAGTCAAAAACATTCAGTACTTC.

Regarding this clonotype: A read error is likely, as this CDR3 ends without the conserved phenylalanine or tryptophan. V is TRBV29-1 and J is TRBJ2-2, with 10 bases that match TRBD2. The CDR3 totals 15 residues. Germline V lookup: CDR1 SQVTM, CDR2 ANQGSEA. CDR3 residues: CGVGTSAANTGVLFI. CDR3 coding DNA: TGCGGAGTTGGGACTAGCGCGGCGAACACCGGGGTGCTGTTTATT.

The V call is TRBV30, the J call TRBJ1-2; D gene ambiguous. The CDR3 covers 12 residues. Trimming removed 3 bases at V and 8 bases at J, with 13 bases between. Germline CDR1 and CDR2: GTSNPN and SVGIG (reference sequence). CDR3 nucleotides: TGTGCCTGGAGCGCGAATACGCCCGGCTACACCTTC. This gives the protein CAWSANTPGYTF.

Points on this clonotype: One junction end does not reproduce the germline sequence, and a read error may be involved. The genes are TRBV29-1 and TRBJ2-3, with D perhaps matching TRBD1 (6 bases). Germline lookup yields CDR1 SQVTM and CDR2 ANQGSEA. The CDR3 spans 11 residues. The CDR3 loop reads CGFGDTDRQCF. DNA of the CDR3: TGCGGCTTTGGGGACACAGATAGGCAGTGTTTT.

For this clonotype: An end of the junction does not agree with germline; a read error may underlie this. The CDR3 region has the DNA TGCAGCGTTGAAGGGAGGGGCCTAGCAGAAATCTACAATGAGCAGTCCTTC. Amino acids: CSVEGRGLAEIYNEQSF. The V and J genes are TRBV29-1 and TRBJ2-1, with D possibly being TRBD2 (6 bases). The length of the CDR3 is 17 residues. The V gene's germline CDR1 is SQVTM and CDR2 ANQGSEA.

The rearrangement joins TRBV4-1 to TRBJ2-7; the D gene could be TRBD1 or TRBD2 (5 bases each). CDR1 and CDR2 (germline): MGHRA, YSYEKL. CDR3 length: 14 residues. CDR3 in DNA: TGCGTCACTTCGAATGGGGACGGAAACTACGAGCAGTACTTC. Its protein product is CVTSNGDGNYEQYF.

Of note for this clonotype: Germline is not matched at one junction end, which may reflect a read error. This chain uses TRBV12-3 or TRBV12-4 with TRBJ2-5, with 10 bases lining up with TRBD2. The CDR3 totals 14 residues. CDR3 DNA: TGTGTCAGCAGTTCTAGCGGGAGACACGAGACCCAGTATTTC. This gives the protein CVSSSSGRHETQYF.